The T cell receptor (beta chain) described here comes from a study of T and B cells in COVID-19 patients. Study overall: Peripheral blood came from COVID-19 patients with active infection or after recovery. The recovered patients had mostly mild to moderate COVID-19 with outpatient management.

This clonotype appeared a few times. BIOMED2 TRB-A/B primer pools were used in multiplex TRB PCR. TCRdb re-called the multiplex PCR reads with MiXCR, one entry per CDR3 protein. The sample carries roughly 7,800 distinct CDR3 sequences, approximately 25% recorded once. The junction had 15 bases not matched to a gene; V was cut back by 7 bases and J by 6 bases. The CDR3 contains 17 residues. Germline V gives CDR1 MNHEY, CDR2 SMNVEV (reference sequence). TRB was amplified from approximately 250-480 ng of blood genomic DNA. This chain uses TRBV27 with TRBJ2-2; 9 nucleotides align to TRBD2. This clonotype was sampled from a human donor with active COVID-19. Sample: blood. CDR3 region: CASTSVTSGWLAGELFF. DNA of the CDR3: TGTGCCAGCACTTCGGTGACTAGCGGTTGGCTCGCCGGGGAGCTGTTTTTT.